This TCR beta chain appears in the sequencing data of a study of blood T cell repertoires in COVID-19. Study at large: In each case, the material was cDNA or gDNA derived from T cells, B-cell-depleted T cells, or PBMCs.

Germline V gene sequence: CDR1 SEHNR, CDR2 FQNEAQ (reference sequence). The CDR3 sequence is 13 residues long. Trimming pared 5 bases from V and 4 bases from J, leaving 11 bases between. The repertoire was sequenced with immunoSEQ multiplex PCR; TCRdb's copy has only in-frame clones and lacks some. The table lists over 350,000 clones, more than 80% of them singletons. The J gene is TRBJ1-2, the V gene TRBV7-9, with D unclear. Input material: peripheral blood. The origin of this receptor is a woman in her 30s with active or convalescent COVID-19. For the CDR3, the DNA is TGTGCCAGCAGCCCCCCGGCGGTCTATGGCTACACCTTC. Residues: CASSPPAVYGYTF. Using reference TRBV7-9 and TRBJ1-2 for the parts outside the CDR3, the full variable domain is DTGVSQNPRHKITKRGQNVTFRCDPISEHNRLYWYRQTLGQGPEFLTYFQNEAQLEKSRLLSDRFSAERPKGSFSTLEIQRTEQGDSAMYLCASSPPAVYGYTFGSGTRLTVV.